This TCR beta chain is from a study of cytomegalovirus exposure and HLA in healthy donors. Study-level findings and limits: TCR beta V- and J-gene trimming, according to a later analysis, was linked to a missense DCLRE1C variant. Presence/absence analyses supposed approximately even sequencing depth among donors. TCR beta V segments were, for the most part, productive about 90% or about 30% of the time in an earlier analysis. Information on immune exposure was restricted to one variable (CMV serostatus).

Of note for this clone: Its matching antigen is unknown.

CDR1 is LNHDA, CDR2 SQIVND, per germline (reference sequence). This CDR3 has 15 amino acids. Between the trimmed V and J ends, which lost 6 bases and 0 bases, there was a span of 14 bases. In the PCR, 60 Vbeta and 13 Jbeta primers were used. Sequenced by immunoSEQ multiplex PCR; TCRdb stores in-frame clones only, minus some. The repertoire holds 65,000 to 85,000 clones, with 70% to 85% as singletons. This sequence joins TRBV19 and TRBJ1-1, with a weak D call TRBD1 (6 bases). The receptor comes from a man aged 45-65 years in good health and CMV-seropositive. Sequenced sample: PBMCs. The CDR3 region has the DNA TGTGCCAGTAGCCCTCGGACAGAAATGAACACTGAAGCTTTCTTT. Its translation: CASSPRTEMNTEAFF.